Listed here are 5 T cell receptor beta chains from one sample, sequenced in a study of identical twins. One entry per CDR3 protein results from TCRdb running MiXCR on the 5' RACE reads. Of a few hundred thousand distinct CDR3 sequences listed, about 9% are singletons. This sample was shared with a second study, whose subject was yellow fever vaccine responses in identical twins.

The sample consisted of CD8+ T cells sorted from blood. The receptor source for this set is a woman between 18 and 30 years old in good health.

This clonotype appeared a few times. The chain couples TRBV24-1 to TRBJ2-1, with TRBD2 as a possible D gene (7 bases). Germline V gives CDR1 KGHDR, CDR2 SFDVKD. This CDR3 contains 17 residues. Trimming shortened V by 3 bases and J by 4 bases, and 18 bases separated the two germline ends. The CDR3 DNA is TGTGCCACCAGTGATCCTGTTGGGGGGCGGGGGTACAATGAGCAGTTCTTC. It specifies CATSDPVGGRGYNEQFF.

This clonotype showed up just a few times. V is TRBV5-1 and J is TRBJ2-3; 13 positions match TRBD2. V was pared by 4 bases and J by 6 bases, with 11 bases of the junction left unmatched. This CDR3 has 17 amino acids. CDR1 is SGHRS and CDR2 is YFSETQ in the germline V gene. For the CDR3, the DNA is TGCGCCAGCAGCATATTACTAGCGGGGGGGCCTACCGATACGCAGTATTTT. As protein: CASSILLAGGPTDTQYF.

This chain joins TRBV6-5 and TRBJ2-1; 7 bases are shared with TRBD1. The CDR3 length is 13 residues. The junction had 7 bases not matched to a gene; V was cut back by 5 bases and J by 9 bases. Looked up from germline, CDR1 is MNHEY and CDR2 is SVGAGI. Written as DNA, the CDR3 is TGTGCCAGCAGTCACCCTCAGGGGGTTGAGCAGTTCTTC. Its protein product is CASSHPQGVEQFF.

The chain carries TRBV20-1 and TRBJ2-1; D remains ambiguous. The V end lost 5 bases, the J end lost 3 bases, and 14 bases lay between the germline ends. CDR1 and CDR2 from the germline V gene are DFQATT and SNEGSKA (reference sequence). The CDR3 contains 14 residues. CDR3 DNA: TGCAGTGCTGGGGATGAGGACCTCTACAATGAGCAGTTCTTC. Protein sequence: CSAGDEDLYNEQFF.

This clonotype was seen ten or more times. This chain joins TRBV4-1 and TRBJ2-3, with TRBD2 matching over 7 bases. After removal of 1 base from V and 1 base from J, the junction contained 5 bases not matched to a gene. Germline V lookup: CDR1 MGHRA, CDR2 YSYEKL. The CDR3 totals 16 residues. Here the CDR3 DNA reads TGCGCCAGCAGCCAAGTTGGTCTAGCGGGCACAGATACGCAGTATTTT. Encoded protein: CASSQVGLAGTDTQYF.